These 11 T cell receptor beta chains were sequenced from one sample in a study of cytomegalovirus exposure and HLA in healthy donors. The primer mix had 60 Vbeta and 13 Jbeta primers. Repertoires were generated with immunoSEQ multiplex PCR, while TCRdb's copy carries only in-frame clones and drops some. Among around 130,000 clones listed, more than 55% were seen once. The material sequenced was PBMCs. Every receptor here comes from a man younger than 30 in good health and CMV-seronegative.

The rearrangement links TRBV11-2 to TRBJ2-1; tentative D call: TRBD1 (7 bases). The CDR3 has 16 residues. V was pared by 5 bases and J by 1 base, with 15 bases between. CDR1 is SGHAT and CDR2 is FQNNGV in the germline V gene. The CDR3 spells CASSPRGERSYNEQFF. CDR3 DNA sequence: TGTGCCAGCAGCCCCAGGGGGGAACGGTCCTACAATGAGCAGTTCTTC.

This sequence joins TRBV5-4 and TRBJ2-3; D ambiguous. Germline CDR1 SGHNT, CDR2 YYREEE (reference sequence). Deletions cut 0 bases from V and 14 bases from J, with 19 bases between. The CDR3 consists of 14 residues. The chain's CDR3 is CASSLAPQRPVRYF. The CDR3 DNA is TGTGCCAGCAGCTTGGCCCCCCAGAGGCCTGTTAGGTATTTT.

The chain employs TRBV5-1 and TRBJ2-7; tentatively, D is TRBD1 (5 bases). This CDR3 comprises 13 residues. Germline V CDR1 and CDR2: SGHRS, YFSETQ. V lost 1 base and J 4 bases, leaving 9 bases between the germline ends. The CDR3 reads CASSLHRMYEQYF. The CDR3 bases are TGCGCCAGCAGCTTGCACAGGATGTACGAGCAGTACTTC. The full variable domain, completed using reference TRBV5-1 and TRBJ2-7, is KAGVTQTPRYLIKTRGQQVTLSCSPISGHRSVSWYQQTPGQGLQFLFEYFSETQRNKGNFPGRFSGRQFSNSRSEMNVSTLELGDSALYLCASSLHRMYEQYFGPGTRLTVT.

The CDR3 loop reads CASSVASHGGAGANVLTF. The CDR3 nucleotides read TGTGCCAGCAGCGTAGCGTCCCATGGGGGGGCTGGGGCCAACGTCCTGACTTTC. This chain connects TRBV9 to TRBJ2-6; 7 positions agree with TRBD2. The CDR3 runs to 18 residues. Germline V gene lookup returns CDR1 SGDLS and CDR2 YYNGEE. V lost 0 bases, J lost 2 bases, and 8 bases stayed unmatched.

The genes are TRBV19 and TRBJ2-5; TRBD1 might be the D (6 bases). Trimming took 5 bases from V and 5 from J, leaving 18 bases between them. CDR1 is LNHDA, CDR2 SQIVND, per germline (reference sequence). The CDR3 loop spans 15 amino acids. The CDR3, as DNA: TGTGCCAGTAGTCCGACAGGCCCTGGTGGGGAGACCCAGTACTTC. Its translation: CASSPTGPGGETQYF.

The chain carries TRBV5-6 and TRBJ1-2, with 9 bases lining up with TRBD1. The CDR3 loop spans 15 amino acids. Germline assignment: CDR1 SGHDT and CDR2 YYEEEE. V trimming: 2 bases; J trimming: 6 bases; junction bases outside the gene matches: 8. The CDR3 reads CASSLPGQGGDGYTF. As DNA, the CDR3 is TGTGCCAGCAGCTTACCGGGACAGGGAGGTGATGGCTACACCTTC.

This clone occurred a few times. The chain combines TRBV10-3 with TRBJ2-1, with TRBD2 identical over 7 bases. J lost 3 bases, V lost 6 bases, and 5 bases had no gene match. CDR1 and CDR2 from the germline V gene are ENHRY and SYGVKD. There are 14 residues in the CDR3. The CDR3 DNA follows: TGTGCCATCAGGGAAAGCGGGAACTACAATGAGCAGTTCTTC. It yields the protein CAIRESGNYNEQFF.

The V gene is TRBV18, the J gene TRBJ2-5; D is perhaps TRBD1 (6 bases). With 9 bases removed from V and 8 bases from J, the gap between germline ends came to 22 bases. The CDR3 consists of 14 residues. Per germline, CDR1 KGHSH and CDR2 LQKENI. CDR3 sequence (DNA): TGTGCCAGTACCCCAGGACAGAGGTGGGGTACCCAGTACTTC. Translating gives CASTPGQRWGTQYF.

A remark on this clone: An end of the junction does not agree with germline; a read error may underlie this. This rearrangement joins TRBV7-6 to TRBJ2-3; 8 bases map to TRBD2. Germline values: CDR1 SGHVS, CDR2 FNYEAQ. CDR3 length: 16 residues. The CDR3 DNA follows: TGTGCCCGCAGCTTAGGCACTAGCGGAAGCACAGATACGCAGTATTTT. Translation: CARSLGTSGSTDTQYF.

This clone was detected a few times. The V gene is TRBV5-4, the J gene TRBJ1-3; D gene unclear. The V end was cut by 2 bases, the J end by 2 bases, with 11 bases between. The CDR3 sequence is 15 residues long. Germline V CDR1 and CDR2: SGHNT, YYREEE (reference sequence). CDR3 region: CASSFEGRTGNTIYF. The DNA for the CDR3 is TGTGCCAGCAGCTTTGAGGGCAGAACTGGAAACACCATATATTTT.

The chain couples TRBV6-5 to TRBJ1-1, with D possibly TRBD1 on 6 matching bases. This CDR3 is 13 amino acids long. Looked up from germline, CDR1 is MNHEY and CDR2 is SVGAGI. Trimming took off 7 bases at V and 3 bases at J, with 12 bases between the two ends. The CDR3 sequence: CASNAGVYTEAFF. For the CDR3, the DNA is TGTGCCAGCAATGCAGGGGTTTACACTGAAGCTTTCTTT.